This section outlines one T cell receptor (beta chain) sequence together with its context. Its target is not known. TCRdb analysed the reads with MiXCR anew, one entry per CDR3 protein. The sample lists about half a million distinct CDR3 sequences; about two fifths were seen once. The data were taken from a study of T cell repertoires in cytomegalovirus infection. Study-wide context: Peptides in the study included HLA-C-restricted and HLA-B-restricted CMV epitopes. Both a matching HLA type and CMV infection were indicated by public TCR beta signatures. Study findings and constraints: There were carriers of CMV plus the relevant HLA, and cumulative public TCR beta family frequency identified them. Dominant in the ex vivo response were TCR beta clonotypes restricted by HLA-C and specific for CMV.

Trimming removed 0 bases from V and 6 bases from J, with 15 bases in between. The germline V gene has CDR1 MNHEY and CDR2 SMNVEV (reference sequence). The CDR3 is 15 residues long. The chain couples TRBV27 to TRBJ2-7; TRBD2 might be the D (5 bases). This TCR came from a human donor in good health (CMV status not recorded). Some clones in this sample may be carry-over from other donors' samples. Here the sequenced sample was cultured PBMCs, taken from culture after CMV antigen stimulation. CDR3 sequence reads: CASSLSIGLEGEQYF. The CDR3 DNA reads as TGTGCCAGCAGTTTATCTATCGGGCTCGAGGGCGAGCAGTACTTC.